This note documents a single T cell receptor beta chain sequence. The antigen remains undetermined. These data originate in a study of T cell responses to AZD1222 COVID-19 vaccine. Broader study findings: In a largely white British group with more females than males, clonal diversity was possibly underestimated. The study reported that nearly half of spike-specific TCRs target unmutated variant regions. Spike-specific TCR breadth rose after two AZD1222 doses, and depth rose as well.

Some clones are missing from TCRdb's copy, which holds only in-frame ones; the method was immunoSEQ multiplex PCR. The sample records about 88,000 clones, around nine tenths being singletons. This sequence was found in an adult who received the AZD1222 COVID-19 vaccine. Source: peripheral blood, taken 28 days after the second AZD1222 dose.

The CDR3 coding sequence is TGTGCCAGCAGCTTAACCCCGGACAGTTCACCCCTCCACTTT. As protein: CASSLTPDSSPLHF. The chain combines TRBV7-3 with TRBJ1-6, with a possible D match to TRBD1 (6 bases). The CDR3 consists of 14 residues. Trimming stripped 0 bases from V and 9 bases from J, with 9 bases between. Germline V gene data show CDR1 as SGHTA and CDR2 as FQGTGA.